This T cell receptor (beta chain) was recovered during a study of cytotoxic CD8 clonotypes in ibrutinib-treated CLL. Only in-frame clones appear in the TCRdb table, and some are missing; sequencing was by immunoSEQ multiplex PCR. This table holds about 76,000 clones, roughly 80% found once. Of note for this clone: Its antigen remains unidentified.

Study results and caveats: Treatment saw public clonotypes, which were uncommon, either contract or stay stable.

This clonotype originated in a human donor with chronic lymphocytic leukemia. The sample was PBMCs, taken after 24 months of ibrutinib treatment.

CDR3: CASSQDAQGIYGYTF. As DNA, the CDR3 is TGCGCCAGCAGCCAAGATGCGCAGGGGATCTATGGCTACACCTTC. The V gene is TRBV4-3, the J gene TRBJ1-2; a possible D gene is TRBD1 (6 bases). V was clipped by 0 bases and J by 4 bases, with 12 bases between them. The CDR3 extends over 15 amino acids. The V gene's germline CDR1 is LGHNA and CDR2 YSLEER.